A single sample gave rise to the 7 T cell receptor beta chains below, sequenced in a study of T cell responses to AZD1222 COVID-19 vaccine. Generated by immunoSEQ multiplex PCR, the TCRdb table keeps only in-frame clones and is missing some. The sample holds 250,000 to 300,000 clones, 94% seen once. The sequencing used peripheral blood, collected 28 days after the second AZD1222 dose. These receptors were obtained from an adult who received the AZD1222 COVID-19 vaccine.

The J gene is TRBJ1-2, the V gene TRBV28; D gene ambiguous. V was shortened by 4 bases and J by 2 bases, with 8 bases between the two germline ends. This CDR3 region has 13 residues. CDR1 is MDHEN and CDR2 is SYDVKM in the germline V gene. The chain's CDR3 is CASSSDWNYGYTF. CDR3 coding DNA: TGTGCCAGCAGTTCGGACTGGAACTATGGCTACACCTTC.

The rearrangement uses TRBV6-5 and TRBJ2-1; D uncertain. This CDR3 has 14 residues. From germline, CDR1 is MNHEY and CDR2 SVGAGI. The V gene lost 5 bases and the J gene lost 0 bases, with 8 bases spanning the gap. This chain's CDR3 is CASSSTSSYNEQFF. CDR3 DNA: TGTGCCAGCAGTAGCACCAGCTCCTACAATGAGCAGTTCTTC.

This chain connects TRBV6-4 to TRBJ2-7; unclear D gene. The germline CDR1 and CDR2 sequences are MRHNA and SNTAGT. V lost 6 bases and J 2 bases, leaving 11 bases between the germline ends. The CDR3 is 13 residues long. CDR3 coding DNA: TGTGCCAGCAGAGGACCTTCCACCTACGAGCAGTACTTC. Translating it yields CASRGPSTYEQYF.

V usage is TRBV20-1 and J usage is TRBJ1-1; TRBD1 is a possible D gene (6 bases). Trimming took off 3 bases at V and 0 bases at J, with 14 bases between the two ends. The CDR3 is made up of 15 amino acids. In germline, CDR1 is DFQATT, CDR2 SNEGSKA (reference sequence). The CDR3 DNA follows: TGCAGTGCTAGTGGGAGGGGGGGAATGAACACTGAAGCTTTCTTT. This codes for CSASGRGGMNTEAFF.

The chain is built from TRBV28 and TRBJ1-2; D unresolved. The germline V and J ends were trimmed by 4 bases and 4 bases, with 19 bases remaining between them. This CDR3 spans 16 amino acids. Germline V CDR1 and CDR2: MDHEN, SYDVKM. The CDR3 coding sequence is TGTGCCAGCAGTTATCGGACCCTCAAAGGGATCTATGGCTACACCTTC. This gives the protein CASSYRTLKGIYGYTF.

The chain uses TRBV5-1 and TRBJ2-7; TRBD1 matches at 8 bases. V trimming: 1 base; J trimming: 4 bases; junction bases outside the gene matches: 7. Germline values: CDR1 SGHRS, CDR2 YFSETQ. The CDR3 is 15 amino acids. CDR3 in amino acids: CASSLRGQGSYEQYF. CDR3 nucleotides: TGCGCCAGCAGCTTGCGTGGACAGGGATCGTACGAGCAGTACTTC.

The rearrangement uses TRBV4-1 and TRBJ1-2, with D uncertain. There are 16 residues in the CDR3. In germline, CDR1 is MGHRA, CDR2 YSYEKL. The V end lost 1 base, the J end lost 5 bases, and 17 bases lay between the germline ends. The CDR3 DNA sequence: TGCGCCAGCAGCCAAGCCAAGGACGCCCGGGGATATGGCTACACCTTC. Its translation is CASSQAKDARGYGYTF.